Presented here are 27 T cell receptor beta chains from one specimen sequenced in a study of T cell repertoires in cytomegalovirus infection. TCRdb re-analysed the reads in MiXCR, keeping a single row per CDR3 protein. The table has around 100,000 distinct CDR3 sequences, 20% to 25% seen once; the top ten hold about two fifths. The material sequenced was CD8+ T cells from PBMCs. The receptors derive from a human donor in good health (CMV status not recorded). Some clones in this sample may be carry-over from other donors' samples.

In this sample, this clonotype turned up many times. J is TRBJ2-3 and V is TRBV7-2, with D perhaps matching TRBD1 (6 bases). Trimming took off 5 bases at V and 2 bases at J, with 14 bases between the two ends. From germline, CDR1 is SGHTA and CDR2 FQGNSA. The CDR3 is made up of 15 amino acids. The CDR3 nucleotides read TGTGCCAGCAGCCCCGGGACACGCCTCACAGATACGCAGTATTTT. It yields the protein CASSPGTRLTDTQYF.

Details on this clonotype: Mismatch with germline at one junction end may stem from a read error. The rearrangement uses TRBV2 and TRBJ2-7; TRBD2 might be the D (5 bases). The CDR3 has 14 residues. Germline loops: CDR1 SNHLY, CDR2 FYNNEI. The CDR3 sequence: CATIGRPSSYEQNF. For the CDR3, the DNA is TGTGCTACGATCGGCAGGCCTAGCTCCTACGAGCAGAACTTC.

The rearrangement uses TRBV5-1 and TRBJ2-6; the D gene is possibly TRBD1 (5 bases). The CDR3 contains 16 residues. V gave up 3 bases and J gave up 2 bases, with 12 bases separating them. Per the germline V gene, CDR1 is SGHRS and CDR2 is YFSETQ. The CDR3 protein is CASSSQQATGANVLTF. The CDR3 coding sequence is TGCGCCAGCAGCTCCCAACAGGCCACTGGGGCCAACGTCCTGACTTTC.

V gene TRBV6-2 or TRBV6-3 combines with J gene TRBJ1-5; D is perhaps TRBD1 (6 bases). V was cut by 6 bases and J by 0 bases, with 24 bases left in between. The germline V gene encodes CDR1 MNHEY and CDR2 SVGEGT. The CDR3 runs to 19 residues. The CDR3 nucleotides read TGTGCCAGCAGCCCGAGGCGTAGGACAGAAACCGATAGCAATCAGCCCCAGCATTTT. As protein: CASSPRRRTETDSNQPQHF.

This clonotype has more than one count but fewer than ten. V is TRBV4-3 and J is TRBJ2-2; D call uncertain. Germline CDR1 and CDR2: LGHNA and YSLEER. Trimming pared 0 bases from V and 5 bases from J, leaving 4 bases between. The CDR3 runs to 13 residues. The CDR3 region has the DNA TGCGCCAGCAGCCAAGATTATACCGGGGAGCTGTTTTTT. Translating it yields CASSQDYTGELFF.

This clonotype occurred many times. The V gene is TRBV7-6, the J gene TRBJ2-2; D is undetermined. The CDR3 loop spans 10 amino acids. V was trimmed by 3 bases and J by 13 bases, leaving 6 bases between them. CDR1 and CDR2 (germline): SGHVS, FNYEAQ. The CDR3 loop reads CASSFLRLFF. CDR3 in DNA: TGTGCCAGCAGCTTTTTACGGCTGTTTTTT. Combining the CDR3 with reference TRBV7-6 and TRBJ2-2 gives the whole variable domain GAGVSQSPRYKVTKRGQDVALRCDPISGHVSLYWYRQALGQGPEFLTYFNYEAQQDKSGLPNDRFSAERPEGSISTLTIQRTEQRDSAMYRCASSFLRLFFGEGSRLTVL.

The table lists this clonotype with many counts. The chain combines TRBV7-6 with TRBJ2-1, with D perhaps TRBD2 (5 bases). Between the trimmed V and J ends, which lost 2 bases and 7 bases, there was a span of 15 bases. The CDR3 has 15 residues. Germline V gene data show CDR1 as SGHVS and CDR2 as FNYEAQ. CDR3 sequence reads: CASSLWGLGSNEQFF. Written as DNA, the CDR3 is TGTGCCAGCAGCTTATGGGGTCTGGGGAGTAATGAGCAGTTCTTC.

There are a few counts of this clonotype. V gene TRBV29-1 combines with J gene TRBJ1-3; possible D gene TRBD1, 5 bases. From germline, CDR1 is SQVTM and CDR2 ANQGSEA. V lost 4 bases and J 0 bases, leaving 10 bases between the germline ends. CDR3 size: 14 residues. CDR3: CSVVGGTSGNTIYF. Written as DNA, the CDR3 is TGCAGCGTTGTTGGGGGGACCTCTGGAAACACCATATATTTT.

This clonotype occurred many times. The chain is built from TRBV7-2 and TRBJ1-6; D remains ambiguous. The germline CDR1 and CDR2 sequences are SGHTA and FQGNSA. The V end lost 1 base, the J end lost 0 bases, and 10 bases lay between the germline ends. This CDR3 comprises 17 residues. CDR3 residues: CASSLVGVGSYNSPLHF. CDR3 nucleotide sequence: TGTGCCAGCAGCTTAGTCGGGGTCGGCTCCTATAATTCACCCCTCCACTTT.

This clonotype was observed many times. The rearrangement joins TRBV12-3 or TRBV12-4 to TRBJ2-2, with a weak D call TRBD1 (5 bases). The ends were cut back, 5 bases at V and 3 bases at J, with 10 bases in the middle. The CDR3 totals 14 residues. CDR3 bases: TGTGCCAGCAGTGGGGCACCCTACACCGGGGAGCTGTTTTTT. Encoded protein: CASSGAPYTGELFF.

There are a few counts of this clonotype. CDR3: CASSYSIQGTYNEQFF. CDR3 coding DNA: TGTGCCAGCAGTTACTCGATACAGGGGACGTACAATGAGCAGTTCTTC. The rearrangement joins TRBV6-6 to TRBJ2-1; 7 bases align to TRBD1. The junction had 6 bases not matched to a gene; V was cut back by 0 bases and J by 4 bases. The CDR3 runs 16 residues. CDR1 is MNHNY and CDR2 is SVGAGI in the germline V gene (reference sequence).

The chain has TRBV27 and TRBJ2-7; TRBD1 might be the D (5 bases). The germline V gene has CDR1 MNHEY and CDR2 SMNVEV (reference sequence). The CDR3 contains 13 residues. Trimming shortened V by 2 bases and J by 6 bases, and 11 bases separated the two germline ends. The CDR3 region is CASSLARQTEQYF. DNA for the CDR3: TGTGCCAGCAGTTTAGCCCGACAGACCGAGCAGTACTTC.

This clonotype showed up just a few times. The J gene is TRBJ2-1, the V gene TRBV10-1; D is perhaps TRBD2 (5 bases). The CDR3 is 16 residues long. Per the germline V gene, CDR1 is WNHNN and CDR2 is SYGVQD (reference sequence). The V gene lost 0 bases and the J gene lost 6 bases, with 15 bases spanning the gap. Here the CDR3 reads CASSESTGRPSNEQFF. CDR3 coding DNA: TGCGCCAGCAGTGAGTCTACGGGAAGGCCCTCCAATGAGCAGTTCTTC.

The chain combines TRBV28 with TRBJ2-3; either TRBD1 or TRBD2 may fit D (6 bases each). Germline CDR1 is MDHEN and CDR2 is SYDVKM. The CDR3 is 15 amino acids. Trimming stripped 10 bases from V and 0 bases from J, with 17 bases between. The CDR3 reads CATRGPQSSTDTQYF. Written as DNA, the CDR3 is TGTGCCACCCGGGGGCCTCAATCTAGCACAGATACGCAGTATTTT.

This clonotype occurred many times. The CDR3 here is CASSLQGTYEQYF. The CDR3, as DNA: TGTGCCAGCAGCTTACAGGGTACCTACGAGCAGTACTTC. The V and J genes are TRBV7-8 and TRBJ2-7; the D gene is possibly TRBD1 (5 bases). From germline, CDR1 is SGHVS and CDR2 FQNEAQ. The CDR3 length is 13 residues. Trimming shortened V by 2 bases and J by 2 bases, and 7 bases separated the two germline ends. The variable domain in full, completed from reference TRBV7-8 and TRBJ2-7, reads GAGVSQSPRYKVAKRGQDVALRCDPISGHVSLFWYQQALGQGPEFLTYFQNEAQLDKSGLPSDRFFAERPEGSVSTLKIQRTQQEDSAVYLCASSLQGTYEQYFGPGTRLTVT.

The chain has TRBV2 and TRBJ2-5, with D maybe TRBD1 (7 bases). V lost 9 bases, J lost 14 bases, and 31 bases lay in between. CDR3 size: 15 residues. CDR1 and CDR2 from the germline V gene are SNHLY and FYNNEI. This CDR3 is CASEKGEGQGGTYYF. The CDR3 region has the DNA TGTGCCAGTGAGAAGGGAGAAGGGCAGGGGGGCACCTACTACTTC. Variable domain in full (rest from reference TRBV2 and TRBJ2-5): EPEVTQTPSHQVTQMGQEVILRCVPISNHLYFYWYRQILGQKVEFLVSFYNNEISEKSEIFDDQFSVERPDGSNFTLKIRSTKLEDSAMYFCASEKGEGQGGTYYFGPGTRLLVL.

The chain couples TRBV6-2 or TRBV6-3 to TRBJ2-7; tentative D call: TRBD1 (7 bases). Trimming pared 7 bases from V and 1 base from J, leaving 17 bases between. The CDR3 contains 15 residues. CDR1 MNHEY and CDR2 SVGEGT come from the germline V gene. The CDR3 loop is CASTTDREESYEQYF. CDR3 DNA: TGTGCCAGCACCACAGACAGGGAGGAATCCTACGAGCAGTACTTC.

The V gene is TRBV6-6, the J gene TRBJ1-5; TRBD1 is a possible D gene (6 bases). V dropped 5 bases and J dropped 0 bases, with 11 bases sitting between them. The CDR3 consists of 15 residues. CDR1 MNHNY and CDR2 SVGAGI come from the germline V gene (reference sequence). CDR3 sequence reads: CASSRQAYSNQPQHF. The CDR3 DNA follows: TGTGCCAGCAGTCGACAGGCCTATAGCAATCAGCCCCAGCATTTT.

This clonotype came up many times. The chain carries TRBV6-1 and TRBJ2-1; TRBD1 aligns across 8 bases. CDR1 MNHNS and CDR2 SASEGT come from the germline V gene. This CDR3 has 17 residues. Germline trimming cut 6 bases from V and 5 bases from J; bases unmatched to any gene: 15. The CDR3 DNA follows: TGTGCCAGCAGAGACCTCCCCCCGGACAGGGACCACAATGAGCAGTTCTTC. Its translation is CASRDLPPDRDHNEQFF.

The CDR3 spells CASSLNRGRLKETQYF. The CDR3, as DNA: TGTGCCAGCAGTTTAAACAGGGGGCGCTTAAAAGAGACCCAGTACTTC. The rearrangement links TRBV28 to TRBJ2-5; TRBD1 agrees at 9 bases. The CDR3 spans 16 residues. Per germline, CDR1 MDHEN and CDR2 SYDVKM. Trimming cost V 2 bases and J 3 bases; bases outside gene matches: 7.

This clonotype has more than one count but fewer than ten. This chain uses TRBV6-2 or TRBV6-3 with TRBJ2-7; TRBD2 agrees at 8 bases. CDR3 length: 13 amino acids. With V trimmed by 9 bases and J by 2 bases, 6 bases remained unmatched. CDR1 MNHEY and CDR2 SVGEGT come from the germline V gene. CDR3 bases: TGTGCCAGTGTACTAGCGGCTACCTACGAGCAGTACTTC. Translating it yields CASVLAATYEQYF.

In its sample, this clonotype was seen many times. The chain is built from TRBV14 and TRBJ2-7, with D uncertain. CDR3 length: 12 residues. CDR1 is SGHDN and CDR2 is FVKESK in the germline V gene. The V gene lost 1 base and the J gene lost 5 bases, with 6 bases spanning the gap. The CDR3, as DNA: TGTGCCAGCAGCCAAGTCAGACACGAGCAGTACTTC. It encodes CASSQVRHEQYF.

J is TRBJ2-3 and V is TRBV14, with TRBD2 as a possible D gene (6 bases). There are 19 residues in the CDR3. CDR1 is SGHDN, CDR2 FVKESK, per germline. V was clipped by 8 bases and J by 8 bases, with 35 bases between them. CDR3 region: CASQSSKRAVGIRRGTQYF. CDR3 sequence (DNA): TGTGCCAGCCAGTCGAGTAAGCGGGCCGTCGGTATACGCAGAGGTACGCAGTATTTT.

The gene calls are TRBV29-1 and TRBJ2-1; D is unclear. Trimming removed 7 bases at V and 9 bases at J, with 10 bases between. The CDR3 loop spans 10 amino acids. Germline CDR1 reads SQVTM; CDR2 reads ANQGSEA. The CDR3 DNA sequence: TGCAGCGACGGGCCGGGTGAGCAGTTCTTC. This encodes CSDGPGEQFF.

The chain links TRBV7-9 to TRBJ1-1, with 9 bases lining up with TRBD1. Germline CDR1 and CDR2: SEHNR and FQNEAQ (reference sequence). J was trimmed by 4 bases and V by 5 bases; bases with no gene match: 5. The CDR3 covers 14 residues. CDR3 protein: CASSPGTGSTEAFF. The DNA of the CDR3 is TGTGCCAGCAGCCCTGGGACAGGGAGCACTGAAGCTTTCTTT.

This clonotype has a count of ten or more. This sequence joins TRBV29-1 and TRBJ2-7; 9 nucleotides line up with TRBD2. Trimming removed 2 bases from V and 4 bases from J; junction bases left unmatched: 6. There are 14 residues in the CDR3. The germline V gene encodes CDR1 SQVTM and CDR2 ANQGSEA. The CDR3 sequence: CSVELASGKYEQYF. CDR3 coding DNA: TGCAGCGTTGAACTGGCTAGCGGGAAATACGAGCAGTACTTC.

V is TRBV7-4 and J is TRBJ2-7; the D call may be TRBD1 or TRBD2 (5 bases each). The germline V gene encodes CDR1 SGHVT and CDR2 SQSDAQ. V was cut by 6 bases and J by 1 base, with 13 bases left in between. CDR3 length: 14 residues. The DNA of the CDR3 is TGTGCCAGCAGGGGGGACCCCGGTTCCTACGAGCAGTACTTC. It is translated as CASRGDPGSYEQYF.